The clone carrying this T cell receptor (beta chain) was recorded a few times. Germline-derived CDR1 and CDR2 are MGHDK and SYGVNS. V lost 9 bases, J lost 5 bases, and 20 bases lay in between. The CDR3 runs to 14 residues. The entry originates in a study of blood T cells in healthy people across ages. Healthy Russian Caucasian donors spanned ages roughly 6 to 90 years. The use of a sample-barcoded 5' primer and a J-beta primer mix characterized a second PCR of about 7 to 12 cycles. MiXCR was run by TCRdb on the 5' RACE reads, yielding one entry per CDR3 protein. The sample holds hundreds of thousands of distinct CDR3 sequences, about 61% seen once.

This chain uses TRBV25-1 with TRBJ2-7, with D perhaps TRBD2 (5 bases). The source of this sequence is a man aged 35-49 years in good health. Material for sequencing was blood. The CDR3 nucleotides are TGTGCCAGTCCCGGCCATACAAACGGGGACGAGCAGTACTTC. This encodes CASPGHTNGDEQYF.